This T cell receptor beta chain was captured in a study of blood T cells in healthy people across ages. The second PCR ran roughly 7 to 11 cycles with a sample-barcoded 5' primer and J-beta primers. Each CDR3 protein is one row after TCRdb ran MiXCR on the 5' RACE reads. The repertoire holds about 1 million distinct CDR3 sequences, with around 45% as singletons. The CDR3 has 15 residues. The germline CDR1 and CDR2 sequences are SGHTA and FQGTGA. The specimen was blood. The V and J genes are TRBV7-3 and TRBJ2-1; 7 nucleotides align to TRBD2. The end of the DNA fits TRBJ2-7 better, so the J call may be wrong. This clonotype was sampled from a woman aged 60-75 years in good health. CDR3 coding DNA: TGTGCCAGCAGCCCCGGGAGGAGCTCCTACAATGAGCAGTACTTC. It is translated as CASSPGRSSYNEQYF.